This TCR beta chain is drawn from a study of CD8 T cells in Susac syndrome. cDNA came from approximately 0.5 to 1 ug RNA primed by random hexamers. TCR beta CDR3 was amplified by immunoSEQ covering 54 Vbeta and 13 Jbeta. From the immunoSEQ multiplex PCR reads, TCRdb called clonotypes with MiXCR, one entry per CDR3 protein. This sample has 150,000 to 190,000 distinct CDR3 sequences; just under 95% occur once, and the top ten carry more than 0.2%. In contrast to the negatively isolated CD8+ and CD4+ T cells, TEMRA cells were FACS-enriched. The germline CDR1 and CDR2 sequences are MNHEY and SVGEGT. V was trimmed by 7 bases and J by 0 bases, leaving 6 bases between them. The CDR3 length is 12 residues.

The genes are TRBV6-2 or TRBV6-3 and TRBJ1-2; D gene ambiguous. This receptor was taken from a human donor with multiple sclerosis. Sequencing was done on a sample of CD8+ T cells from PBMCs. The CDR3 here is CASTGPNYGYTF. CDR3 nucleotide sequence: TGTGCCAGCACCGGCCCTAACTATGGCTACACCTTC.